Listed below are T cell receptor beta chains from one sample, sequenced in a study of OX40 agonist ivuxolimab in advanced cancers. Sequencing was performed with immunoSEQ multiplex PCR; in TCRdb, only in-frame clones are kept and a portion is missing. The table has 60,000 to 90,000 clones, approximately 78% seen once; the top ten hold more than 4%. The sequenced sample was CD4+ or CD8+ T cells sorted from blood, obtained in a trial of the OX40 agonist ivuxolimab. Receptors originate from an adult with an advanced solid tumor such as melanoma, head and neck, liver or kidney cancer. Both conserved end residues are part of each CDR3. The D gene is left open where the match is weak. Some rows have no size entry. The others give once, few or many, or a class for an expanded clone.

>TRBD1|TRBJ2-1|once|TRBV7-8|18
CASSLVPGQGLGGNEQFF
TGTGCCAGCAGCTTAGTTCCGGGACAGGGGTTAGGAGGGAATGAGCAGTTCTTC
>NA|TRBJ2-5|NA|TRBV7-9|13
CASRLDPLRTQYF
TGTGCCAGCAGACTTGACCCGTTGAGGACCCAGTACTTC
>TRBD2|TRBJ2-2|NA|TRBV4-3|20
CASSQESSIGREGPVGELFF
TGCGCCAGCAGCCAAGAAAGTTCGATAGGGCGGGAGGGCCCGGTCGGGGAGCTGTTTTTT
>NA|TRBJ1-1|NA|TRBV27|14
CASSLSRGNTEAFF
TGTGCCAGCAGTTTATCTCGGGGGAACACTGAAGCTTTCTTT
>TRBD1|TRBJ1-1|once|TRBV2|12
CASQTGGTEAFF
TGTGCCAGTCAGACAGGGGGAACTGAAGCTTTCTTT
>NA|TRBJ2-1|NA|TRBV11-3|15
CASSFGVAAYNEQFF
TGTGCCAGCAGCTTCGGCGTAGCGGCTTACAATGAGCAGTTCTTC
>TRBD1|TRBJ2-1|NA|TRBV5-4|15
CASSLETGTGNEQFF
TGTGCCAGCAGCTTGGAAACCGGGACAGGGAATGAGCAGTTCTTC
>TRBD2|TRBJ2-7|NA|TRBV13|18
CASSSHKTLDGRVYEQYF
TGTGCCAGCAGCTCGCACAAGACCCTGGACGGGAGGGTTTACGAGCAGTACTTC
>TRBD1|TRBJ1-1|NA|TRBV7-6|13
CASSPNRGAEAFF
TGTGCCAGCAGCCCTAACAGGGGTGCTGAAGCTTTCTTT
>NA|TRBJ2-7|few|TRBV7-8|19
CASSLGRVALSLSSYEQYF
TGTGCCAGCAGCTTAGGACGGGTAGCACTCTCCCTAAGTTCCTACGAGCAGTACTTC
>TRBD1|TRBJ1-4|many|TRBV5-6|15
CASSFGPQGYEKLFF
TGTGCCAGCAGCTTTGGTCCACAGGGGTATGAAAAACTGTTTTTT
>TRBD1|TRBJ1-2|NA|TRBV15|15
CATRANRGQLYGYTF
TGTGCCACCAGAGCTAACAGGGGACAGCTCTATGGCTACACCTTC
>NA|TRBJ2-2|NA|TRBV19|14
CASSTVGTQRELFF
TGTGCCAGTAGTACGGTGGGGACCCAGAGGGAGCTGTTTTTT
>TRBD1|TRBJ2-7|NA|TRBV12-5|15
CASGLQGQGAVEQYF
TGTGCTAGTGGTTTGCAGGGACAGGGGGCAGTCGAGCAGTACTTC
>NA|TRBJ1-3|NA|TRBV5-6|17
CASSYRDALSSGNTIYF
TGTGCCAGCAGCTACCGGGACGCGCTGAGCTCTGGAAACACCATATATTTT
>NA|TRBJ2-5|NA|TRBV5-1|15
CASSLALYSQETQYF
TGCGCCAGCAGCTTGGCCTTGTACAGCCAAGAGACCCAGTACTTC
>NA|TRBJ2-7|NA|TRBV28|11
CASSWAYEQYF
TGTGCCAGCAGTTGGGCCTACGAGCAGTACTTC
>NA|TRBJ1-6|NA|TRBV19|16
CASSILAGDLNSPLHF
TGTGCCAGTAGTATTTTAGCTGGAGACCTTAATTCACCCCTCCACTTT